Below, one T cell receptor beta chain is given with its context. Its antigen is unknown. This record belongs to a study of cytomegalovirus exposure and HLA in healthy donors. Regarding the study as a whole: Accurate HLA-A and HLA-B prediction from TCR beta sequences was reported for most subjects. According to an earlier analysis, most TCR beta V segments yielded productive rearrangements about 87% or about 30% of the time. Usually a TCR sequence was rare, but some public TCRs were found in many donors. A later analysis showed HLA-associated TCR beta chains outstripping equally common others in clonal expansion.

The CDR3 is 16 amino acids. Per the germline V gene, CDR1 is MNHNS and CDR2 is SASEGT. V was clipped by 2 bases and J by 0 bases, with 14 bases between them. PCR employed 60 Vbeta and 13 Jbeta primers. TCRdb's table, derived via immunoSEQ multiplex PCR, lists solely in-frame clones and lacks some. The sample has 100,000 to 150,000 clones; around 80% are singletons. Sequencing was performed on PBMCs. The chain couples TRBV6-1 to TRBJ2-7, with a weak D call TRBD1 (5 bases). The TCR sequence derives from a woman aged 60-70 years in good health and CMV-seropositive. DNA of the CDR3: TGTGCCAGCAGTGAAATAGGGCAGGGAACCTCCTACGAGCAGTACTTC. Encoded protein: CASSEIGQGTSYEQYF.